This T cell receptor beta chain was sequenced during a study of control samples from healthy donors and cancer patients (dated by TCRdb to between 2020 and 2021). Reading the germline V gene (reference sequence) gives CDR1 SGHNT and CDR2 YYREEE. The CDR3 holds 15 amino acids from the cysteine to the phenylalanine. CDR3 DNA only is kept here, 45 bases in frame from base 1. V is clipped by 0 bases and J by 3 bases, and the sequence between their germline boundaries is 12 bases long. A note on this clone: No antigen is known for it. Qualities for individual bases were not recorded, and no much larger clone is one base off.

To prepare the library, the immunoSEQ multiplex PCR assay was applied. As stored in TCRdb, this immuneACCESS dataset retains in-frame rearrangements with V and J assigned. A fraction of the clones does not appear; measured against another copy, unresolved V genes explain less than half of the discrepancy, and the remainder lacks a known reason. Here the sample has some 67,000 clones; 89% occur a single time. The ten largest clones take up about 19% of the sample. Recombination connected TRBV5-4 to TRBJ1-2; TRBD1 is perhaps the D gene, given 6 matching bases. This receptor was taken from a man aged 60 to 75 with lung cancer. The sequencing sample was made of PBMCs. CDR3 protein: CASSLAGGFYYGYTF. The nucleotides are TGTGCCAGCAGCTTGGCCGGGGGCTTCTACTATGGCTACACCTTC.